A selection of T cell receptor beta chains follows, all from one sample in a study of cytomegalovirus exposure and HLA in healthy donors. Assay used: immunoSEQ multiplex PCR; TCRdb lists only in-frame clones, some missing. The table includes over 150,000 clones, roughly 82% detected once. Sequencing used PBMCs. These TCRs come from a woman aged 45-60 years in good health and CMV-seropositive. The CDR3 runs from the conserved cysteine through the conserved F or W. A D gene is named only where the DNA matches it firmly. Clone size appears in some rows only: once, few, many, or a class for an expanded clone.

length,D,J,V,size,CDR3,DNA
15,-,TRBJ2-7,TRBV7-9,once,CASSPTGEASYEQYF,TGTGCCAGCAGCCCAACAGGGGAGGCCTCCTACGAGCAGTACTTC
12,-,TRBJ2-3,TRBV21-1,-,CASSEDRALKYF,TGTGCCAGCTCCGAGGACAGGGCCTTGAAGTATTTT
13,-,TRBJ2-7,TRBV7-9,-,CASSFAGGNEQYF,TGTGCCAGCAGCTTCGCAGGTGGAAACGAGCAGTACTTC
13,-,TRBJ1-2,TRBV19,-,CASSATANYGYTF,TGTGCCAGTAGTGCGACAGCTAACTATGGCTACACCTTC
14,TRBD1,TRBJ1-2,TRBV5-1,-,CASSSGGTGYGYTF,TGCGCCAGCAGCTCCGGGGGGACAGGCTATGGCTACACCTTC
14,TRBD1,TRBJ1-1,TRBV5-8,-,CASSLTGGIAEAFF,TGTGCCAGCAGCCTGACAGGGGGCATCGCTGAAGCTTTCTTT
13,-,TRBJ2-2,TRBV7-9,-,CASRPTGPGELFF,TGTGCCAGCAGGCCCACAGGGCCCGGGGAGCTGTTTTTT
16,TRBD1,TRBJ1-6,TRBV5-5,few,CASSLRGQGFNSPLHF,TGTGCCAGCAGCTTGAGGGGACAGGGGTTTAATTCACCCCTCCACTTT
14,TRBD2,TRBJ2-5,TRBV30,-,CAWRRLADQETQYF,TGTGCCTGGAGAAGACTAGCGGACCAAGAGACCCAGTACTTC
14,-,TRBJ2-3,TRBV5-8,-,CASTPRGRTDTQYF,TGTGCCAGCACCCCCCGTGGCCGCACAGATACGCAGTATTTT
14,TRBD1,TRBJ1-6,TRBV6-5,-,CASSQTGWNSPLHF,TGTGCCAGCAGCCAGACAGGGTGGAATTCACCCCTCCACTTT
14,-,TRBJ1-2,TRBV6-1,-,CAISSPGGNYGYTF,TGTGCCATCTCAAGCCCGGGGGGCAACTATGGCTACACCTTC
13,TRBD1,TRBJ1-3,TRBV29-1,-,CSVEGQYGNTIYF,TGCAGCGTGGAGGGACAGTATGGAAACACCATATATTTT
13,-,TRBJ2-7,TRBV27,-,CASSANRFDEQYF,TGTGCCAGCAGTGCAAACAGGTTCGACGAGCAGTACTTC
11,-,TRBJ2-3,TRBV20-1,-,CSASVADTQYF,TGCAGTGCTAGCGTAGCAGATACGCAGTATTTT
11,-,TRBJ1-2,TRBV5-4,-,CASSFGSSYTF,TGTGCCAGCAGCTTCGGGAGCAGCTACACCTTC
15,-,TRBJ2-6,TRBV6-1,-,CASRLGGAGANVLTF,TGTGCCAGCAGACTAGGGGGGGCTGGGGCCAACGTCCTGACTTTC